This T cell receptor (beta chain) comes out of a study of graft-versus-host responses after intestinal transplantation. Study summary: Anti-thymocyte globulin induction was given to all recipients, followed by tacrolimus and steroids for roughly three years. The study's findings and limits: The study associated peak circulating GvH clone levels with early post-transplant HvG declines. Detected in recipient marrow were GvH clones, some of which were first observed in ileum or blood.

CDR1 and CDR2 (germline): SGHTS, YDEGEE. V was cut by 4 bases and J by 2 bases, with 18 bases left in between. This CDR3 has 16 amino acids. As for this clone: The antigen is not known.

The data were produced by immunoSEQ multiplex PCR, yet TCRdb's version contains in-frame clones alone and is incomplete. Of some 90,000 clones in the sample, around 84% are singletons; the top ten hold more than 0.8%. The gene calls are TRBV5-8 and TRBJ1-1; D is perhaps TRBD1 (5 bases). This specimen consisted of unstimulated CD4+ T cells sorted from spleen or lymph node cells, obtained before intestinal transplant. The source of this sequence is a human donor who received an intestinal transplant. CDR3 sequence reads: CASSLSLGRANTEAFF. The CDR3 DNA reads TGTGCCAGCAGCCTATCCCTAGGCAGGGCAAACACTGAAGCTTTCTTT. Using reference TRBV5-8 and TRBJ1-1 for the parts outside the CDR3, the full variable domain is EAGVTQSPTHLIKTRGQQATLRCSPISGHTSVYWYQQALGLGLQFLLWYDEGEERNRGNFPPRFSGRQFPNYSSELNVNALELEDSALYLCASSLSLGRANTEAFFGQGTRLTVV.